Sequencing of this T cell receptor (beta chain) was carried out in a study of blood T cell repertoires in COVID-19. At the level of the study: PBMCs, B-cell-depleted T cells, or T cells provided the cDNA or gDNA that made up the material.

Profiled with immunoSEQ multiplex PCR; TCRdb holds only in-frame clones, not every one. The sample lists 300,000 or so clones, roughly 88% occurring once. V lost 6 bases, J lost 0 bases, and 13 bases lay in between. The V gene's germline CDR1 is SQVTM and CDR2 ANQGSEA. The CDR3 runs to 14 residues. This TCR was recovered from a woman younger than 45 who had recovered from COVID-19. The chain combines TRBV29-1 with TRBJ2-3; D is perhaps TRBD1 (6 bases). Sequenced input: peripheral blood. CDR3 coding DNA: TGCAGCGTCGTACAGGGATGGAGCACAGATACGCAGTATTTT. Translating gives CSVVQGWSTDTQYF.